This TCR beta chain was found in a study of beta chain features in type 1 diabetes. Study-level points and caveats: Among all four CD4+ subsets, Type 1 diabetes patients had TCRB CDR3s that were moderately but significantly shorter. Equally in patients and controls, shorter templates might have been favored by PCR. Because the template was cDNA, high-expressing cells might be over-represented.

This clone was seen a few times. What it binds is unknown. The V and J ends lost 8 bases and 1 base respectively, with 14 bases between them. This CDR3 region has 14 residues. Germline loops: CDR1 MDHEN, CDR2 SYDVKM. The isolated RNA, all of it, was reverse transcribed, so expressed TCRB transcripts were what got sequenced. Some clones are missing from TCRdb's copy, which holds only in-frame ones; the method was immunoSEQ multiplex PCR. The sample has 310,000 or so clones; over 7% are singletons. Sequencing used central memory CD4+ T cells from blood. The clonotype comes from a man younger than 40 with type 1 diabetes. The V gene is TRBV28, the J gene TRBJ1-1; possible D gene TRBD1, 5 bases. CDR3 in amino acids: CASPGAGRNTEAFF. CDR3 nucleotide sequence: TGTGCCAGCCCGGGTGCAGGGAGGAACACTGAAGCTTTCTTT. The whole variable domain, remainder taken from reference TRBV28 and TRBJ1-1, is DVKVTQSSRYLVKRTGEKVFLECVQDMDHENMFWYRQDPGLGLRLIYFSYDVKMKEKGDIPEGYSVSREKKERFSLILESASTNQTSMYLCASPGAGRNTEAFFGQGTRLTVV.